These 23 T cell receptor beta chains share one sample of origin, sequenced in a study of blood T cell repertoires in COVID-19. Libraries were prepared by immunoSEQ multiplex PCR; TCRdb keeps only in-frame clonotypes and omits some of them. This table holds about 200,000 clones, approximately 85% found once. The sequenced sample was PBMCs or T cells enriched from blood (not recorded which). These receptor sequences come from a middle-aged man with acute COVID-19.

The V gene is TRBV2, the J gene TRBJ1-5; the D gene is possibly TRBD1 (5 bases). V was cut by 7 bases and J by 2 bases, with 15 bases left in between. CDR1 is SNHLY and CDR2 is FYNNEI in the germline V gene. This CDR3 is built from 15 residues. This CDR3 reads CASKWGRDRNQPQHF. The DNA of the CDR3 is TGTGCCAGCAAGTGGGGGAGGGATCGCAATCAGCCCCAGCATTTT. The full variable domain, completed using reference TRBV2 and TRBJ1-5, is EPEVTQTPSHQVTQMGQEVILRCVPISNHLYFYWYRQILGQKVEFLVSFYNNEISEKSEIFDDQFSVERPDGSNFTLKIRSTKLEDSAMYFCASKWGRDRNQPQHFGDGTRLSIL.

This clone was detected only once. The V call is TRBV5-6, the J call TRBJ1-5, with 7 bases aligning to TRBD1. Unmatched junction bases numbered 2, after V lost 3 bases and J lost 5 bases. CDR3 length: 13 residues. Looked up from germline, CDR1 is SGHDT and CDR2 is YYEEEE. CDR3 bases: TGTGCCAGCAGCTCAGACAGGGATCAGCCCCAGCATTTT. This sequence encodes CASSSDRDQPQHF. The full variable domain, completed using reference TRBV5-6 and TRBJ1-5, is DAGVTQSPTHLIKTRGQQVTLRCSPKSGHDTVSWYQQALGQGPQFIFQYYEEEERQRGNFPDRFSGHQFPNYSSELNVNALLLGDSALYLCASSSDRDQPQHFGDGTRLSIL.

This clone turned up a few times. The chain uses TRBV19 and TRBJ2-1, with a tentative D call TRBD2 (5 bases). Per germline, CDR1 LNHDA and CDR2 SQIVND (reference sequence). This CDR3 contains 16 residues. Trimming cost V 4 bases and J 7 bases, with 20 bases left between them. The CDR3 coding sequence is TGTGCCAGTAGTAGGGGATTTTGGGAGAGGAGGAATGAGCAGTTCTTC. Translating gives CASSRGFWERRNEQFF.

The chain couples TRBV27 to TRBJ2-2, with a tentative D call TRBD2 (5 bases). Between the trimmed V and J ends, which lost 4 bases and 4 bases, there was a span of 10 bases. The CDR3 spans 14 residues. Germline lookup yields CDR1 MNHEY and CDR2 SMNVEV (reference sequence). CDR3 sequence reads: CASSSPGSTGELFF. The CDR3 DNA reads TGTGCCAGCAGTTCCCCGGGGTCCACCGGGGAGCTGTTTTTT.

The J gene is TRBJ2-1, the V gene TRBV6-5, with D possibly TRBD2 on 5 matching bases. Germline loops: CDR1 MNHEY, CDR2 SVGAGI. The CDR3 length is 15 residues. Between the trimmed V and J ends, which lost 2 bases and 6 bases, there was a span of 14 bases. CDR3 coding DNA: TGTGCCAGCAGTTACAAAGGTCAGCGGCCCAATGAGCAGTTCTTC. It translates to CASSYKGQRPNEQFF.

This clone was seen a few times. V usage is TRBV28 and J usage is TRBJ2-6; TRBD1 matches at 7 bases. CDR1 MDHEN and CDR2 SYDVKM come from the germline V gene. Trimming took 10 bases from V and 3 from J; bases not matched to a gene: 6. The CDR3 is 14 residues long. The CDR3 spells CAINRGSGANVLTF. CDR3 sequence (DNA): TGTGCCATTAACAGGGGAAGTGGGGCCAACGTCCTGACTTTC.

The rearrangement uses TRBV4-3 and TRBJ2-5; 8 positions agree with TRBD1. The CDR3 is 18 amino acids. Germline-derived CDR1 and CDR2 are LGHNA and YSLEER. V lost 0 bases and J lost 4; bases outside the gene matches: 13. CDR3 residues: CASSQDGGGRGLLETQYF. In nucleotides, the CDR3 is TGCGCCAGCAGCCAAGATGGAGGCGGCAGGGGGCTATTAGAGACCCAGTACTTC.

V usage is TRBV24-1 and J usage is TRBJ2-1; 9 positions match TRBD2. Per the germline V gene, CDR1 is KGHDR and CDR2 is SFDVKD. This CDR3 has 17 amino acids. V shed 4 bases, J shed 5 bases, and the junction held 11 bases outside the gene matches. The DNA of the CDR3 is TGTGCCACCAGTGACGCCCATAGCGGGAGTTACAACAATGAGCAGTTCTTC. Translation: CATSDAHSGSYNNEQFF.

The chain is built from TRBV4-1 and TRBJ2-3; D might be TRBD2 (5 bases). CDR1 and CDR2 (germline): MGHRA, YSYEKL. CDR3 length: 15 residues. With 1 base removed from V and 2 bases from J, the gap between germline ends came to 10 bases. The CDR3 nucleotides are TGCGCCAGCAGCCAAGGGACTGCCGACACAGATACGCAGTATTTT. Translation: CASSQGTADTDTQYF.

The chain uses TRBV6-5 and TRBJ2-1; D is possibly TRBD2 (5 bases). CDR1 and CDR2 (germline): MNHEY, SVGAGI. The CDR3 spans 16 residues. Trimming cost V 0 bases and J 2 bases, with 11 bases left between them. CDR3 loop: CASSYSQRPAYNEQFF. The CDR3 DNA follows: TGTGCCAGCAGTTACTCGCAGCGGCCTGCCTACAATGAGCAGTTCTTC.

Only a few counts were recorded for this clone. This chain connects TRBV28 to TRBJ1-4; TRBD1 matches 7 bases. V lost 6 bases to trimming and J lost 0 bases; unmatched junction nucleotides: 4. Germline CDR1 reads MDHEN; CDR2 reads SYDVKM. This CDR3 spans 15 amino acids. CDR3 sequence (DNA): TGTGCCAGCAGACGACAGGGAGCAACTAATGAAAAACTGTTTTTT. Translation gives CASRRQGATNEKLFF.

The chain links TRBV5-4 to TRBJ2-1; 7 bases fit TRBD1. From germline, CDR1 is SGHNT and CDR2 YYREEE (reference sequence). With V trimmed by 0 bases and J by 9 bases, 3 bases remained unmatched. The CDR3 consists of 13 residues. The CDR3 here is CASSLDRGREQFF. CDR3 nucleotide sequence: TGTGCCAGCAGCTTGGATAGGGGGCGTGAGCAGTTCTTC.

The rearrangement joins TRBV28 to TRBJ1-3, with D possibly being TRBD1 (5 bases). Germline assignment: CDR1 MDHEN and CDR2 SYDVKM. Trimming left V 1 base short and J 3 bases short, with 7 bases between. This CDR3 has 14 amino acids. The CDR3 loop reads CASSLSGFGNTIYF. CDR3 DNA sequence: TGTGCCAGCAGTTTATCAGGGTTTGGAAACACCATATATTTT. The full variable domain, rest sourced from reference TRBV28 and TRBJ1-3, is DVKVTQSSRYLVKRTGEKVFLECVQDMDHENMFWYRQDPGLGLRLIYFSYDVKMKEKGDIPEGYSVSREKKERFSLILESASTNQTSMYLCASSLSGFGNTIYFGEGSWLTVV.

The chain employs TRBV7-9 and TRBJ2-7; D is possibly TRBD2 (6 bases). Germline V gives CDR1 SEHNR, CDR2 FQNEAQ (reference sequence). The CDR3 runs to 15 residues. V shed 1 base and J shed 0 bases, with 10 bases lying between them. The CDR3 nucleotides read TGTGCCAGCAGCTTAGGGGCGGGACCCTCCTACGAGCAGTACTTC. Its translation is CASSLGAGPSYEQYF.

This chain uses TRBV5-1 with TRBJ1-3; 7 nucleotides match TRBD1. The CDR3 is 15 amino acids. The germline V gene encodes CDR1 SGHRS and CDR2 YFSETQ. V was clipped by 3 bases and J by 2 bases; unmatched bases: 5. CDR3 sequence reads: CASSSEGAPGNTIYF. The CDR3 DNA sequence: TGCGCCAGCAGCTCCGAGGGGGCCCCTGGAAACACCATATATTTT.

This clone was seen only once. V gene TRBV6-4 combines with J gene TRBJ2-7, with 13 bases identical to TRBD2. The CDR3 runs 16 residues. Germline lookup yields CDR1 MRHNA and CDR2 SNTAGT. V dropped 2 bases and J dropped 4; count of bases not matched to a gene: 5. The CDR3 nucleotides are TGTGCCAGCAGTGACGGACTAGCGGGAGAGGCTTACGAGCAGTACTTC. This gives the protein CASSDGLAGEAYEQYF.

V usage is TRBV5-1 and J usage is TRBJ2-1; no clear D. Germline CDR1 SGHRS, CDR2 YFSETQ. The CDR3 sequence is 15 residues long. V lost 4 bases to trimming and J lost 0 bases, with 11 bases between them. The CDR3 bases are TGCGCCAGCAGCCGTTTACCTAACTCCTACAATGAGCAGTTCTTC. Protein sequence: CASSRLPNSYNEQFF.

J is TRBJ2-1 and V is TRBV7-2; D is perhaps TRBD2 (5 bases). From germline, CDR1 is SGHTA and CDR2 FQGNSA. The CDR3 contains 13 residues. Trimming removed 5 bases at V and 7 bases at J, with 12 bases between. The CDR3 loop reads CASSTKLENEQFF. The CDR3, as DNA: TGTGCCAGCAGCACCAAACTAGAAAATGAGCAGTTCTTC.

The rearrangement uses TRBV9 and TRBJ2-5, with TRBD2 as a possible D gene (6 bases). The ends were cut back, 0 bases at V and 4 bases at J, with 13 bases in the middle. The CDR3 runs 15 residues. Germline CDR1 is SGDLS and CDR2 is YYNGEE. In DNA form, the CDR3 reads TGTGCCAGCAGCGTAGGGACGGGGGAGATAGAGACCCAGTACTTC. Residues: CASSVGTGEIETQYF.

The chain uses TRBV7-8 and TRBJ2-5, with TRBD2 matching over 11 bases. The CDR3 sequence is 16 residues long. V gave up 5 bases and J gave up 5 bases; unmatched junction bases: 10. From germline, CDR1 is SGHVS and CDR2 FQNEAQ. The DNA of the CDR3 is TGTGCCAGCAGCCTCCGACTAGCGGGATTAAGGGAGACCCAGTACTTC. Encoded protein: CASSLRLAGLRETQYF. Based on the CDR3 plus reference TRBV7-8 and TRBJ2-5, the full variable domain is GAGVSQSPRYKVAKRGQDVALRCDPISGHVSLFWYQQALGQGPEFLTYFQNEAQLDKSGLPSDRFFAERPEGSVSTLKIQRTQQEDSAVYLCASSLRLAGLRETQYFGPGTRLLVL.

The V call is TRBV29-1, the J call TRBJ2-3; perhaps TRBD2 as D (5 bases). Trimming removed 4 bases from V and 2 bases from J, with 10 bases in between. Germline CDR1 SQVTM, CDR2 ANQGSEA. The CDR3 consists of 13 residues. The CDR3 reads CSVGGFDTDTQYF. The CDR3 bases are TGCAGCGTTGGAGGGTTTGACACAGATACGCAGTATTTT.

The chain combines TRBV24-1 with TRBJ2-1; TRBD2 agrees at 10 bases. This CDR3 is built from 16 residues. The V gene's germline CDR1 is KGHDR and CDR2 SFDVKD. Trimming cost V 0 bases and J 8 bases; bases outside gene matches: 6. The CDR3 spells CATSDLQAGGGDEQFF. CDR3 nucleotide sequence: TGTGCCACCAGTGATTTGCAAGCGGGAGGGGGCGATGAGCAGTTCTTC.

V usage is TRBV7-2 and J usage is TRBJ1-1, with D tentatively TRBD1 (6 bases). The germline V gene encodes CDR1 SGHTA and CDR2 FQGNSA. V was trimmed by 3 bases and J by 8 bases, leaving 7 bases between them. The CDR3 consists of 11 residues. The CDR3 reads CASSFTGEAFF. Here the CDR3 DNA reads TGTGCCAGCAGCTTTACAGGGGAAGCTTTCTTT.